These 30 T cell receptor beta chains originate from one sample sequenced in a study of T cell repertoires in cytomegalovirus infection. These receptors are not linked to any known antigen. TCRdb reanalysed the reads using MiXCR and keeps one entry per CDR3 protein. The data show approximately 600,000 distinct CDR3 sequences, with roughly 43% seen just once and about 46% held by the top ten. The specimen was cultured PBMCs, collected from culture after CMV antigen stimulation. The receptors shown here come from a human donor in good health (CMV status not recorded). Some clones in this sample may be carry-over from other donors' samples.

This chain links TRBV7-9 with TRBJ2-6; 8 bases are shared with TRBD1. V shed 7 bases and J 0 bases; nucleotides not matched to a gene: 8. CDR3 length: 17 residues. The germline CDR1 and CDR2 sequences are SEHNR and FQNEAQ (reference sequence). The CDR3 DNA follows: TGTGCCAGCACGGACAGGGCGCCTAACTCTGGGGCCAACGTCCTGACTTTC. It encodes CASTDRAPNSGANVLTF.

This chain uses TRBV7-2 with TRBJ2-2; D is uncertain. Germline V gene sequence: CDR1 SGHTA, CDR2 FQGNSA. The CDR3 is 12 residues long. Trimming shortened V by 1 base and J by 6 bases, and 3 bases separated the two germline ends. CDR3 in amino acids: CASSLDAGELFF. The CDR3 DNA reads TGTGCCAGCAGCTTAGATGCCGGGGAGCTGTTTTTT. Using reference TRBV7-2 and TRBJ2-2 for the parts outside the CDR3, the full variable domain is GAGVSQSPSNKVTEKGKDVELRCDPISGHTALYWYRQSLGQGLEFLIYFQGNSAPDKSGLPSDRFSAERTGGSVSTLTIQRTQQEDSAVYLCASSLDAGELFFGEGSRLTVL.

This clonotype came up a few times. The chain combines TRBV25-1 with TRBJ1-2, with a possible D match to TRBD1 (6 bases). V lost 5 bases and J lost 6, with 16 bases in between. The germline V gene has CDR1 MGHDK and CDR2 SYGVNS. The CDR3 contains 14 residues. Here the CDR3 reads CASSPPRGLDGYTF. The CDR3 DNA sequence: TGTGCCAGCAGTCCCCCCAGGGGCCTAGATGGCTACACCTTC.

The V gene is TRBV6-1, the J gene TRBJ1-5; weak D call: TRBD1 (6 bases). The CDR3 contains 14 residues. V lost 1 base and J 8 bases, leaving 12 bases between the germline ends. Germline CDR1 and CDR2: MNHNS and SASEGT. Here the CDR3 DNA reads TGTGCCAGCAGTGAAGTTGGGGGCGAGGAGCCCCAGCATTTT. Translating gives CASSEVGGEEPQHF.

The chain couples TRBV6-2 or TRBV6-3 to TRBJ1-2; 7 bases agree with TRBD1. V lost 6 bases and J lost 4; bases outside the gene matches: 14. The CDR3 spans 16 residues. The germline CDR1 and CDR2 sequences are MNHEY and SVGEGT. The CDR3 reads CASSPIGQVRPYGYTF. CDR3 in DNA: TGTGCCAGCAGCCCCATCGGACAGGTTAGGCCCTATGGCTACACCTTC.

This clonotype appeared many times. The chain recombines TRBV7-9 with TRBJ2-1; tentative D call: TRBD2 (5 bases). The CDR3 sequence is 14 residues long. V was shortened by 6 bases and J by 10 bases, with 19 bases between the two germline ends. Germline V gene lookup returns CDR1 SEHNR and CDR2 FQNEAQ (reference sequence). CDR3 sequence reads: CASRETTPRGEQFF. CDR3 sequence (DNA): TGTGCCAGCAGAGAAACCACCCCCCGGGGAGAGCAGTTCTTC.

The chain has TRBV2 and TRBJ2-2; D is unresolved. The CDR3 covers 17 residues. Trimming shortened V by 6 bases and J by 2 bases, and 19 bases separated the two germline ends. CDR1 and CDR2 from the germline V gene are SNHLY and FYNNEI. The CDR3 DNA sequence: TGTGCCAGCAGCTTTTCCCTGAATGACCGAAACACCGGGGAGCTGTTTTTT. This gives the protein CASSFSLNDRNTGELFF.

In this sample, this clonotype turned up many times. The rearrangement links TRBV7-8 to TRBJ1-6; D unresolved. Germline V gives CDR1 SGHVS, CDR2 FQNEAQ. This CDR3 region has 16 residues. V was clipped by 2 bases and J by 7 bases, with 15 bases between them. CDR3 protein: CASSLLGRRLNSPLHF. The CDR3 DNA is TGTGCCAGCAGCTTATTAGGGAGACGGTTAAATTCACCCCTCCACTTT.

This clonotype was detected a few times. The chain recombines TRBV12-3 or TRBV12-4 with TRBJ2-7; perhaps D is TRBD1 or TRBD2 (6 bases each). The CDR3 extends over 16 amino acids. V was clipped by 6 bases and J by 3 bases, with 21 bases between them. CDR3 residues: CASSPLAGQGHYEQYF. For the CDR3, the DNA is TGTGCCAGCAGCCCCCTCGCGGGGCAGGGGCACTACGAGCAGTACTTC.

The V call is TRBV4-3, the J call TRBJ2-1; a weak D match, TRBD1 (6 bases). The V end was cut by 2 bases, the J end by 4 bases, with 12 bases between. The length of the CDR3 is 15 residues. The V gene's germline CDR1 is LGHNA and CDR2 YSLEER. The CDR3, as DNA: TGCGCCAGCAGCCAACCGGGACACCCGTACAATGAGCAGTTCTTC. The encoded protein is CASSQPGHPYNEQFF.

This rearrangement joins TRBV25-1 to TRBJ2-3; D gene uncertain. This CDR3 spans 12 amino acids. Deletions cut 3 bases from V and 9 bases from J, with 10 bases between. The germline gives CDR1 MGHDK, CDR2 SYGVNS. The CDR3 spells CASSDGIETQYF. The CDR3 nucleotides are TGTGCCAGCAGTGACGGTATCGAAACGCAGTATTTT.

This clonotype was seen a single time. This rearrangement joins TRBV28 to TRBJ1-1; no definite D call. The CDR3 consists of 15 residues. In germline, CDR1 is MDHEN, CDR2 SYDVKM. The V gene lost 2 bases and the J gene lost 3 bases, with 13 bases spanning the gap. The CDR3 sequence: CASSLPGRRDTEAFF. In DNA, the CDR3 is TGTGCCAGCAGTTTACCCGGACGGAGGGACACTGAAGCTTTCTTT.

In this sample, this clonotype turned up a few times. The rearrangement uses TRBV7-6 and TRBJ1-1; the D gene is possibly TRBD1 (5 bases). V dropped 7 bases and J dropped 10 bases, with 19 bases sitting between them. Germline V gene sequence: CDR1 SGHVS, CDR2 FNYEAQ. This CDR3 region has 13 residues. The CDR3: CASTSGTARRAFF. CDR3 nucleotide sequence: TGTGCCAGCACCTCCGGGACGGCGCGCCGAGCTTTCTTT.

This clonotype occurred a few times. The chain has TRBV7-2 and TRBJ2-6, with TRBD2 identical over 14 bases. Losses at the gene ends were 5 bases for V and 1 base for J; bases not matched to a gene: 13. Germline V gene sequence: CDR1 SGHTA, CDR2 FQGNSA. This CDR3 is built from 21 residues. DNA of the CDR3: TGTGCCAGCAGCCCGCAAAGAGGACTAGCGGGAGGCAAATCTGGGGCCAACGTCCTGACTTTC. This sequence encodes CASSPQRGLAGGKSGANVLTF.

This clonotype was observed a handful of times. The genes are TRBV7-2 and TRBJ2-7; 7 bases match TRBD1. Trimming at V came to 0 bases and at J to 5 bases, leaving 7 bases not matched to a gene. This CDR3 comprises 15 residues. Per germline, CDR1 SGHTA and CDR2 FQGNSA. CDR3 in amino acids: CASSLALQGVDEQYF. CDR3 in DNA: TGTGCCAGCAGCTTAGCGCTTCAGGGGGTAGACGAGCAGTACTTC.

This clonotype was counted at least ten times. The rearrangement links TRBV7-2 to TRBJ2-7; D is perhaps TRBD1 (5 bases). Germline CDR1 reads SGHTA; CDR2 reads FQGNSA. The CDR3 extends over 15 amino acids. The ends were cut back, 3 bases at V and 2 bases at J, with 14 bases in the middle. The CDR3 protein is CASSFTGGSTYEQYF. CDR3 nucleotides: TGTGCCAGCAGCTTCACAGGTGGATCGACCTACGAGCAGTACTTC.

This rearrangement joins TRBV12-3 or TRBV12-4 to TRBJ1-5; the D gene is possibly TRBD1 (5 bases). This CDR3 spans 13 amino acids. V lost 7 bases and J lost 6, with 13 bases in between. Here the CDR3 reads CASTRGVRQPQHF. The DNA for the CDR3 is TGTGCCAGCACGCGAGGGGTTCGTCAGCCCCAGCATTTT.

Only a few counts were recorded for this clonotype. This rearrangement joins TRBV6-1 to TRBJ2-2, with 8 bases fitting TRBD1. This CDR3 has 13 amino acids. V shed 10 bases and J 6 bases; nucleotides not matched to a gene: 7. CDR1 is MNHNS, CDR2 SASEGT, per germline. CDR3 protein: CAMADRAAGELFF. In nucleotides, the CDR3 is TGTGCCATGGCGGACAGGGCGGCCGGGGAGCTGTTTTTT.

As DNA, the CDR3 is TGCAGCGTTGGAGGCAGGATTGGTGAAAAACTGTTTTTT. This translates into CSVGGRIGEKLFF. The J gene is TRBJ1-4, the V gene TRBV29-1, with no clear D. V was shortened by 4 bases and J by 7 bases, with 13 bases between the two germline ends. This CDR3 spans 13 amino acids. Looked up from germline, CDR1 is SQVTM and CDR2 is ANQGSEA.

The genes are TRBV11-2 and TRBJ2-7, with D perhaps TRBD2 (5 bases). Germline V gives CDR1 SGHAT, CDR2 FQNNGV. The CDR3 consists of 13 residues. V lost 4 bases and J 6 bases, leaving 13 bases between the germline ends. The CDR3 is CASSSKRGGEQYF. The CDR3 DNA is TGTGCCAGCAGCTCGAAACGGGGTGGCGAGCAGTACTTC.

This clonotype was seen many times. The chain joins TRBV7-2 to TRBJ1-1; D ambiguous. The CDR3 totals 17 residues. Germline V gene data show CDR1 as SGHTA and CDR2 as FQGNSA. Trimming shortened V by 5 bases and J by 1 base, and 20 bases separated the two germline ends. The CDR3 region has the DNA TGTGCCAGCAGCAAAACGGGAGCGGCCGGGAGGAACACTGAAGCTTTCTTT. Translated: CASSKTGAAGRNTEAFF.

The rearrangement links TRBV12-3 or TRBV12-4 to TRBJ2-3; 9 bases match TRBD2. CDR3 length: 18 residues. V lost 5 bases, J lost 3 bases, and 15 bases stayed unmatched. The CDR3 region has the DNA TGTGCCAGCAGTCCTCTGTCTAGCGGGAACCCGGGAACAGATACGCAGTATTTT. It encodes CASSPLSSGNPGTDTQYF.

The CDR3 is CASSPRVVLYEQYF. The CDR3 DNA is TGTGCCAGCAGCCCCCGCGTCGTTCTGTACGAGCAGTACTTC. The chain combines TRBV12-3 or TRBV12-4 with TRBJ2-7; D remains ambiguous. V was cut by 6 bases and J by 4 bases, with 16 bases left in between. The CDR3 runs to 14 residues.

The gene calls are TRBV7-2 and TRBJ2-5; possibly TRBD2 for D (6 bases). Between the trimmed V and J ends, which lost 5 bases and 4 bases, there was a span of 14 bases. This CDR3 is 14 amino acids long. The germline V gene encodes CDR1 SGHTA and CDR2 FQGNSA. The DNA of the CDR3 is TGTGCCAGCAGCCCCCGGAGGGCCGGAGAGACCCAGTACTTC. Its protein product is CASSPRRAGETQYF.

The gene calls are TRBV18 and TRBJ1-2; 7 nucleotides match TRBD1. Germline lookup yields CDR1 KGHSH and CDR2 LQKENI. Trimming cost V 5 bases and J 4 bases; bases outside gene matches: 10. The CDR3 covers 15 residues. Here the CDR3 DNA reads TGTGCCAGCTCATCGCAGGGGGGCCGCTCCTATGGCTACACCTTC. It encodes CASSSQGGRSYGYTF.

The V and J genes are TRBV7-9 and TRBJ2-1, with a possible D match to TRBD2 (5 bases). The CDR3 length is 14 residues. Trimming shortened V by 3 bases and J by 5 bases, and 11 bases separated the two germline ends. Per germline, CDR1 SEHNR and CDR2 FQNEAQ (reference sequence). CDR3 sequence reads: CASSFIDGDNEQFF. In DNA form, the CDR3 reads TGTGCCAGCAGCTTCATCGACGGGGACAATGAGCAGTTCTTC.

The chain carries TRBV19 and TRBJ2-2; unclear D gene. The CDR3 sequence is 16 residues long. Trimming took off 7 bases at V and 4 bases at J, with 19 bases between the two ends. Germline lookup yields CDR1 LNHDA and CDR2 SQIVND (reference sequence). The CDR3 sequence: CASIGFAPSVTGELFF. CDR3 DNA sequence: TGTGCCAGTATAGGATTTGCGCCCTCGGTCACCGGGGAGCTGTTTTTT.

This clonotype was counted only a few times. The chain combines TRBV20-1 with TRBJ2-7; no clear D. The CDR3 loop spans 13 amino acids. V shed 3 bases and J shed 2 bases, with 11 bases lying between them. Germline CDR1 is DFQATT and CDR2 is SNEGSKA (reference sequence). The CDR3 protein is CSASAGPPYEQYF. DNA for the CDR3: TGCAGTGCTAGCGCAGGACCGCCCTACGAGCAGTACTTC.

This clonotype was observed once. V and J are TRBV23-1 and TRBJ1-4, with 7 bases aligning to TRBD1. TRBV23-1 qualifies as an ORF whose function is uncertain. The CDR3 consists of 15 residues. V gave up 4 bases and J gave up 4 bases; unmatched junction bases: 6. The CDR3 DNA follows: TGCGCCAGCAGTCGCGGGACAGCCCATAATGAAAAACTGTTTTTT. Translating it yields CASSRGTAHNEKLFF.

This clonotype was detected a few times. The chain recombines TRBV6-5 with TRBJ2-1, with 8 bases matching TRBD2. With 1 base clipped from V and 7 bases from J, the junction kept 6 bases outside the gene matches. Germline V gives CDR1 MNHEY, CDR2 SVGAGI. CDR3 length equals 15 residues. CDR3 sequence: CASSYFLAGRNEQFF. In nucleotides, the CDR3 is TGTGCCAGCAGTTACTTCCTAGCGGGTCGGAATGAGCAGTTCTTC.